The TCR beta chain described here comes from a study of T cell responses to AZD1222 COVID-19 vaccine. On the study more broadly: The analysis combined second doses at about 4 or about 12 weeks.

Repertoires were generated with immunoSEQ multiplex PCR, while TCRdb's copy carries only in-frame clones and drops some. The data contain 150,000 to 200,000 clones, approximately 93% of them singletons. Germline CDR1 and CDR2: KGHSH and LQKENI. The CDR3 sequence is 15 residues long. The ends were cut back, 3 bases at V and 6 bases at J, with 12 bases in the middle. General study points: Without day 14 samples, only post-peak T cell repertoires were studied. Spike-specific TCRs gained breadth and depth after people received two AZD1222 doses. Reportedly, nearly half of unique spike TCRs recognized epitopes outside B.1.351/B.1.1.7 mutations.

Concerning this clone: What it binds is not known.

The chain joins TRBV18 to TRBJ1-6; the D is unclear. The TCR was taken from an adult in good health. This specimen consisted of peripheral blood, obtained on day 0 of AZD1222 vaccination. The chain's CDR3 is CASSPSRWGNSPLHF. The CDR3 DNA is TGTGCCAGCTCACCTTCTCGATGGGGTAATTCACCCCTCCACTTT.